The 2 T cell receptor beta chains given below trace back to one sample, sequenced in a study of T cell clones after liver transplantation. TCRdb's table, derived via immunoSEQ multiplex PCR, lists solely in-frame clones and lacks some. The table shows approximately 75,000 clones, with over 70% occurring only once. Material: CD4+ T cells from blood, obtained 12 months after liver transplant. These receptors all come from a human patient who received a liver transplant. The graft donor may be the source of some T cells.

The chain has TRBV28 and TRBJ2-1; TRBD2 matches 14 bases. CDR1 MDHEN and CDR2 SYDVKM come from the germline V gene. V shed 7 bases, J shed 5 bases, and the junction held 13 bases outside the gene matches. The CDR3 runs to 18 residues. The CDR3 reads CASTHDPGLAGDDNEQFF. The DNA of the CDR3 is TGTGCCAGCACCCACGACCCGGGACTAGCGGGAGATGACAATGAGCAGTTCTTC.

The V call is TRBV30, the J call TRBJ2-7; the D gene could be TRBD1 or TRBD2 (5 bases each). The CDR3 extends over 13 amino acids. The V gene's germline CDR1 is GTSNPN and CDR2 SVGIG (reference sequence). Between the trimmed V and J ends, which lost 3 bases and 7 bases, there was a span of 16 bases. As DNA, the CDR3 is TGTGCCTGGAGCATGACCGGGACCCGGGAGCAGTACTTC. It translates to CAWSMTGTREQYF.